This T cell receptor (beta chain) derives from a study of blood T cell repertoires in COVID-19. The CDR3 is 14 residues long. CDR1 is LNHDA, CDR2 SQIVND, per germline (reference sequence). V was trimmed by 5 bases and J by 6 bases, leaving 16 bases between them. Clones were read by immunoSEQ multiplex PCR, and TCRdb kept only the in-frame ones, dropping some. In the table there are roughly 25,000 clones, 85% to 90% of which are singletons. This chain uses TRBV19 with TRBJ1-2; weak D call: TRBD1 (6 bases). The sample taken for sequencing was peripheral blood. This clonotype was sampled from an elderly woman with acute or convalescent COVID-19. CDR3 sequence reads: CASSDQDRSDGYTF. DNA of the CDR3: TGTGCCAGTAGTGATCAAGACAGGAGCGATGGCTACACCTTC.